The 16 T cell receptor beta chains in this list originate from one sample, sequenced in a study of blood T cell repertoires in COVID-19. Libraries were prepared by immunoSEQ multiplex PCR; TCRdb keeps only in-frame clonotypes and omits some of them. Here the sample spans approximately 380,000 clones, around 85% being singletons. The sequencing sample was made of peripheral blood. The receptors here all came from a woman aged 18-35 years with acute or convalescent COVID-19.

This chain uses TRBV5-1 with TRBJ1-2; D is ambiguous. The length of the CDR3 is 14 residues. Germline lookup yields CDR1 SGHRS and CDR2 YFSETQ. V lost 1 base to trimming and J lost 8 bases, with 15 bases between them. The CDR3 sequence is CASSLSSGVEGYTF. DNA of the CDR3: TGCGCCAGCAGCTTGTCTTCGGGAGTAGAGGGCTACACCTTC.

This clone has a handful of counts. CDR3 nucleotide sequence: TGTGCCAGCAGCCAAGTAGCAGCGAGGAATGAGCAGTTCTTC. This gives the protein CASSQVAARNEQFF. This sequence joins TRBV3-1 (or the pseudogene TRBV3-2) and TRBJ2-1; D remains ambiguous. Germline loops: CDR1 LGHDT, CDR2 YNNKEL (reference sequence). Trimming stripped 1 base from V and 7 bases from J, with 11 bases between. The CDR3 totals 14 residues.

This clone showed up just once. The chain is built from TRBV6-5 and TRBJ1-2, with 9 bases aligning to TRBD1. Germline-derived CDR1 and CDR2 are MNHEY and SVGAGI. The junction had 3 bases not matched to a gene; V was cut back by 6 bases and J by 4 bases. This CDR3 is 13 amino acids long. The CDR3 loop is CASSGTGIYGYTF. CDR3 bases: TGTGCCAGCAGCGGGACAGGGATCTATGGCTACACCTTC.

This clone was recorded a few times. J is TRBJ1-1 and V is TRBV4-2; D gene unclear. The CDR3 is 12 residues long. Germline lookup yields CDR1 LGHNA and CDR2 YNFKEQ. V lost 4 bases to trimming and J lost 5 bases, with 8 bases between them. This CDR3 reads CASSLVQTEAFF. DNA of the CDR3: TGTGCCAGCAGCCTTGTCCAAACTGAAGCTTTCTTT.

The genes are TRBV9 and TRBJ1-5, with D perhaps matching TRBD1 (6 bases). Between the trimmed V and J ends, which lost 3 bases and 4 bases, there was a span of 11 bases. The germline CDR1 and CDR2 sequences are SGDLS and YYNGEE. The CDR3 is 14 amino acids. The CDR3 loop reads CASSGGQSNQPQHF. In nucleotides, the CDR3 is TGTGCCAGCAGCGGGGGACAAAGTAATCAGCCCCAGCATTTT. The variable domain in full, completed from reference TRBV9 and TRBJ1-5, reads DSGVTQTPKHLITATGQRVTLRCSPRSGDLSVYWYQQSLDQGLQFLIQYYNGEERAKGNILERFSAQQFPDLHSELNLSSLELGDSALYFCASSGGQSNQPQHFGDGTRLSIL.

This clone showed up just once. This chain joins TRBV15 and TRBJ2-6; D is perhaps TRBD2 (5 bases). CDR3 length: 16 amino acids. Trimming took 0 bases from V and 0 from J, leaving 6 bases between them. Germline V gene lookup returns CDR1 LNHNV and CDR2 YYDKDF (reference sequence). This CDR3 is CATSRERVSGANVLTF. The CDR3 DNA reads as TGTGCCACCAGCAGAGAGAGGGTCTCTGGGGCCAACGTCCTGACTTTC.

The chain recombines TRBV30 with TRBJ2-5, with D unclear. V lost 1 base, J lost 5 bases, and 11 bases lay in between. The germline V gene encodes CDR1 GTSNPN and CDR2 SVGIG (reference sequence). This CDR3 has 13 amino acids. CDR3 in amino acids: CAWSGWAGETQYF. The DNA for the CDR3 is TGTGCCTGGAGTGGCTGGGCAGGCGAGACCCAGTACTTC. The full variable domain, rest sourced from reference TRBV30 and TRBJ2-5, is SQTIHQWPATLVQPVGSPLSLECTVEGTSNPNLYWYRQAAGRGLQLLFYSVGIGQISSEVPQNLSASRPQDRQFILSSKKLLLSDSGFYLCAWSGWAGETQYFGPGTRLLVL.

The table lists this clone with a few counts. The rearrangement uses TRBV9 and TRBJ1-3, with 11 bases aligning to TRBD1. The length of the CDR3 is 16 residues. Looked up from germline, CDR1 is SGDLS and CDR2 is YYNGEE. J was trimmed by 0 bases and V by 3 bases; bases with no gene match: 2. CDR3 DNA: TGTGCCAGCAGCGCTGGACAGGGGGCCTCTGGAAACACCATATATTTT. Translated, it gives CASSAGQGASGNTIYF.

V gene TRBV3-1 (or the pseudogene TRBV3-2) combines with J gene TRBJ2-7; 10 positions agree with TRBD2. CDR3 length equals 16 residues. V lost 2 bases and J lost 3; bases outside the gene matches: 7. CDR1 LGHDT and CDR2 YNNKEL come from the germline V gene (reference sequence). CDR3 residues: CASSQPGSGGIYEQYF. CDR3 coding DNA: TGTGCCAGCAGCCAACCGGGTAGCGGGGGGATCTACGAGCAGTACTTC.

A few counts support this clone. The chain carries TRBV13 and TRBJ2-7; no definite D call. The CDR3 covers 14 residues. Trimming removed 5 bases at V and 7 bases at J, with 18 bases between. CDR1 and CDR2 from the germline V gene are PRHDT and FYEKMQ (reference sequence). The DNA of the CDR3 is TGTGCCAGCAGCGGCCCGCGCGGTCTACGGGAGCAGTACTTC. Encoded protein: CASSGPRGLREQYF.

The genes are TRBV7-3 and TRBJ1-1, with D possibly matching TRBD1 (5 bases). Germline values: CDR1 SGHTA, CDR2 FQGTGA. The germline V and J ends were trimmed by 0 bases and 7 bases, with 9 bases remaining between them. The CDR3 extends over 13 amino acids. The CDR3 DNA is TGTGCCAGCAGCTTAACAGGGGTGGGTGAAGCTTTCTTT. As protein: CASSLTGVGEAFF.

The J gene is TRBJ1-2, the V gene TRBV5-1; D is possibly TRBD1 (5 bases). V gave up 0 bases and J gave up 2 bases, with 8 bases separating them. CDR3 length equals 14 residues. Germline CDR1 and CDR2: SGHRS and YFSETQ. The CDR3 reads CASSLERGNYGYTF. The CDR3 bases are TGCGCCAGCAGCTTGGAGCGGGGGAACTATGGCTACACCTTC.

The chain uses TRBV6-1 and TRBJ1-3; D is possibly TRBD1 (5 bases). The CDR3 has 14 amino acids. Germline values: CDR1 MNHNS, CDR2 SASEGT. The V and J ends lost 2 bases and 2 bases respectively, with 7 bases between them. CDR3 nucleotides: TGTGCCAGCAGTGAATCGGGGGCTGGAAACACCATATATTTT. Translation: CASSESGAGNTIYF.

The rearrangement joins TRBV11-2 to TRBJ1-1; D not certain. The CDR3 extends over 14 amino acids. Germline V gene lookup returns CDR1 SGHAT and CDR2 FQNNGV. Trimming pared 1 base from V and 5 bases from J, leaving 11 bases between. The CDR3 DNA reads as TGTGCCAGCAGCTTAGGTGGGCTGGAAACTGAAGCTTTCTTT. This codes for CASSLGGLETEAFF.

The chain joins TRBV7-9 to TRBJ2-1; 11 positions match TRBD2. This CDR3 comprises 15 residues. J gave up 5 bases and V 5 bases, and 5 bases lay outside the gene matches. Germline V gene sequence: CDR1 SEHNR, CDR2 FQNEAQ (reference sequence). The CDR3 region has the DNA TGTGCCAGCAGCGCCCCGGGACTAGCGGACAATGAGCAGTTCTTC. Its translation is CASSAPGLADNEQFF. Combining the CDR3 with reference TRBV7-9 and TRBJ2-1 gives the whole variable domain DTGVSQNPRHKITKRGQNVTFRCDPISEHNRLYWYRQTLGQGPEFLTYFQNEAQLEKSRLLSDRFSAERPKGSFSTLEIQRTEQGDSAMYLCASSAPGLADNEQFFGPGTRLTVL.

This chain joins TRBV6-5 and TRBJ2-7; 11 bases align to TRBD1. Germline assignment: CDR1 MNHEY and CDR2 SVGAGI. V trimming: 7 bases; J trimming: 6 bases; junction bases outside the gene matches: 5. The length of the CDR3 is 13 residues. CDR3 DNA sequence: TGTGCCAGCATGGCGGACAGGGGGCCCGAGCAGTACTTC. This codes for CASMADRGPEQYF.